Listed below are T cell receptor beta chains from one sample, sequenced in a study of blood T cell repertoires in COVID-19. Profiled with immunoSEQ multiplex PCR; TCRdb holds only in-frame clones, not every one. The sample contains about 11,000 clones, around 90% of which appear only once. The sample consisted of peripheral blood. These receptors were obtained from a human donor in a cohort sampled during active COVID-19. The conserved cysteine and the conserved F or W are not part of the CDR3 here.

CDR3aa,len,v_gene
ASSLRTSGQSVSYEQY,16,TRBV3-1/TRBV3-2
ASGDFKLAGGTDTQY,15,TRBV19
ASSQDPRRENSPLH,14,TRBV4-2
ASSFSGQGMEAY,12,TRBV5-6
ASSVLTNPGEEQY,13,TRBV5-5
ASSFHFGLAGGLAKNIQY,18,TRBV28
ASSLLAGRYEQY,12,TRBV7-6
ATSGTRNLANYGYT,14,TRBV15
ASQAGIAGNTIY,12,TRBV7-2
ASSLNEGTGNTIY,13,TRBV5-1
ASRTSGANVLT,11,TRBV2
ASSLTSGGTDTQY,13,TRBV11-3
ASSLAGDSSSYEQY,14,TRBV7-8
ASSAGLALSTDTQY,14,TRBV25-1
ASSLAGLAPVRTGELF,16,TRBV5-1
ASSLSGEETQY,11,TRBV7-8